Listed below are T cell receptor beta chains from one sample, sequenced in a study of post-analysis software for immune sequencing data. MiXCR was run by TCRdb on the PCR reads, yielding one entry per CDR3 protein. The sample contains approximately 440,000 distinct CDR3 sequences, less than 45% of which appear only once. The specimen sequenced was blood. All receptors derive from a girl between 5 and 17 years old with multiple sclerosis. CDR3s include the opening cysteine and the closing phenylalanine or tryptophan.

CDR3aa: CATSRRTGISGANVLTF
v_gene: TRBV15
j_gene: TRBJ2-6

CDR3aa: CASSFMTSGGITDTQYF
v_gene: TRBV12-3/TRBV12-4
j_gene: TRBJ2-3

CDR3aa: CASSSGGLGQETQYF
v_gene: TRBV6-2/TRBV6-3
j_gene: TRBJ2-5

CDR3aa: CASSLEYGTGSYEQYF
v_gene: TRBV28
j_gene: TRBJ2-7

CDR3aa: CAASDPSGGKETQYF
v_gene: TRBV24-1
j_gene: TRBJ2-5

CDR3aa: CANSSTSGTQETQYF
v_gene: TRBV12-3/TRBV12-4
j_gene: TRBJ2-5

CDR3aa: CASSLGTSGTSYEQYF
v_gene: TRBV7-8
j_gene: TRBJ2-7

CDR3aa: CASSVEGAGYGYTF
v_gene: TRBV25-1
j_gene: TRBJ1-2

CDR3aa: CSARDIPGVGNQPQHF
v_gene: TRBV20-1
j_gene: TRBJ1-5

CDR3aa: CATENSYEQYF
v_gene: TRBV9
j_gene: TRBJ2-7

CDR3aa: CASSVAVYEQYF
v_gene: TRBV6-1
j_gene: -

CDR3aa: CASSSSWQSSYEQYF
v_gene: TRBV12-3/TRBV12-4
j_gene: TRBJ2-7

CDR3aa: CASSLVAERNEQFF
v_gene: TRBV7-2
j_gene: TRBJ2-1

CDR3aa: CASSSYMGQETQYF
v_gene: TRBV28
j_gene: TRBJ2-5

CDR3aa: CASSLGTSTYEQYF
v_gene: TRBV5-1
j_gene: TRBJ2-7

CDR3aa: CATSRDRADNGYTF
v_gene: TRBV15
j_gene: TRBJ1-2

CDR3aa: CAWSDRRWQPQHF
v_gene: TRBV30
j_gene: TRBJ1-5

CDR3aa: CRPGTGGYEQYF
v_gene: TRBV20-1
j_gene: -

CDR3aa: CASSLEPSGAGREQYF
v_gene: TRBV7-2
j_gene: TRBJ2-7

CDR3aa: CASSLAGQGEGETQYF
v_gene: TRBV7-8
j_gene: -

CDR3aa: CASSRDTNYGYTF
v_gene: TRBV9
j_gene: TRBJ1-2

CDR3aa: CASSELQGSYEQYF
v_gene: TRBV6-1
j_gene: TRBJ2-7

CDR3aa: CASSELADDTDTQYF
v_gene: TRBV2
j_gene: TRBJ2-3

CDR3aa: CATSRDRGRGYEQYF
v_gene: TRBV15
j_gene: TRBJ2-7

CDR3aa: CASSQEGTDQILTISYTF
v_gene: TRBV4-2
j_gene: TRBJ1-2

CDR3aa: CASSLSHSGYQETQYF
v_gene: TRBV4-1
j_gene: TRBJ2-5